This entry concerns a single TCR beta chain. How the authors handled the data: Estimated nucleated cell counts came from reference gene primer amplification. Libraries were prepared by immunoSEQ multiplex PCR; TCRdb keeps only in-frame clonotypes and omits some of them. D and trimming were read from the DNA, whereas the V and J calls and clone size are those reported in that table. The data show some 170,000 clones, with about 88% seen just once and 18% held by the top ten. Per germline, CDR1 KGHSH and CDR2 LQKENI. V shed 6 bases and J shed 6 bases, with 17 bases lying between them. The CDR3 runs 14 residues. This specimen comes from a study of blood T cell repertoires in COVID-19. Study context: Whether acute or convalescent, the COVID-19 samples came from the United States, Italy and Spain. Nucleic acid was either cDNA or gDNA, and it came from T cells, B-cell-depleted T cells, or PBMCs.

V is TRBV18 and J is TRBJ1-2, with a weak D call TRBD1 (5 bases). Sequencing was performed on peripheral blood. The sequence derives from a man between 60 and 75 years old with active or convalescent COVID-19. This CDR3 is CASSYTAGWDGYTF. The DNA for the CDR3 is TGTGCCAGCTCGTACACAGCAGGGTGGGATGGCTACACCTTC.